This T cell receptor beta chain was sequenced in a study of blood T cell repertoires in COVID-19. Overall study context: T cells, B-cell-depleted T cells, or PBMCs supplied cDNA or gDNA.

Germline CDR1 reads SEHNR; CDR2 reads FQNEAQ (reference sequence). Trimming shortened V by 0 bases and J by 1 base, and 9 bases separated the two germline ends. This CDR3 region has 15 residues. Participants' reported clinical history set cohort assignment. Cohort 3 recovered donors had two negative PCRs, clearance, or symptom resolution. Here immunoSEQ multiplex PCR was the method, and the copy in TCRdb shows in-frame clones only, minus some. The data hold a few hundred thousand clones, with 80% to 90% observed a single time. The sequenced sample was PBMCs or T cells enriched from blood (not recorded which). J is TRBJ1-2 and V is TRBV7-9, with D maybe TRBD1 (5 bases). This receptor was obtained from a woman in her 30s who had recovered from COVID-19. The CDR3 bases are TGTGCCAGCAGCTTAGCGACAGAGAATAACTATGGCTACACCTTC. Amino acid sequence: CASSLATENNYGYTF. Full variable domain (outside the CDR3, taken from reference TRBV7-9 and TRBJ1-2): DTGVSQNPRHKITKRGQNVTFRCDPISEHNRLYWYRQTLGQGPEFLTYFQNEAQLEKSRLLSDRFSAERPKGSFSTLEIQRTEQGDSAMYLCASSLATENNYGYTFGSGTRLTVV.